This is a list of T cell receptor beta chains from one sample in a study of blood T cell repertoires in COVID-19. Profiling relied on immunoSEQ multiplex PCR, and the TCRdb table lists in-frame clones only, not all of them. This sample yields roughly 250,000 clones, of which about 91% are seen a single time; 0.95% to 1.5% belongs to the top ten. The sequencing sample was made of PBMCs or T cells enriched from blood (not recorded which). These receptors were obtained from a woman in her 40s with acute COVID-19. The CDR3 runs from the conserved cysteine through the conserved F or W. The D gene is left open where the match is weak. Clone size is not always given. Where it is, it says once, few, many or a class for expanded clones.

NA	TRBV6-5	NA	TRBJ1-2	CASTSGGLGYTF	TGTGCCAGCACCTCCGGGGGTCTCGGCTACACCTTC
NA	TRBV11-2	NA	TRBJ2-1	CASSLGQVYNEQFF	TGTGCCAGCAGCTTAGGACAGGTATACAATGAGCAGTTCTTC
NA	TRBV28	NA	TRBJ2-1	CASSFQGRTYNEQFF	TGTGCCAGCAGTTTCCAGGGGCGAACCTACAATGAGCAGTTCTTC
TRBD1	TRBV3-1/TRBV3-2	NA	TRBJ1-4	CASSRAGTGGEKLFF	TGTGCCAGCAGCCGGGCCGGGACAGGCGGCGAAAAACTGTTTTTT
TRBD2	TRBV6-2/TRBV6-3	few	TRBJ2-5	CASSSPGLAGGRQTQYF	TGTGCCAGCAGTTCCCCCGGACTAGCGGGAGGGCGGCAGACCCAGTACTTC
NA	TRBV30	many	TRBJ1-5	CAWSALQGRQPQHF	TGTGCCTGGAGTGCCCTACAGGGTCGTCAGCCCCAGCATTTT
NA	TRBV3-1/TRBV3-2	NA	TRBJ1-2	CASTPLVRRAYGYTF	TGTGCCAGCACGCCCCTGGTGAGGAGGGCGTATGGCTACACCTTC
NA	TRBV28	NA	TRBJ1-6	CASRRQPSPLHF	TGTGCCAGCAGGAGACAGCCTTCACCCCTCCACTTT
TRBD2	TRBV30	few	TRBJ2-1	CALTSGSNEQFF	TGTGCCTTGACTAGCGGGAGCAATGAGCAGTTCTTC
NA	TRBV30	NA	TRBJ1-5	CAWSARSNQPQHF	TGTGCCTGGAGTGCCAGGAGCAATCAGCCCCAGCATTTT
TRBD2	TRBV11-2	NA	TRBJ2-3	CASSRLAGNTDTQYF	TGTGCCAGCAGTCGACTAGCGGGGAACACAGATACGCAGTATTTT
NA	TRBV12-3/TRBV12-4	NA	TRBJ1-6	CASSLGGFAPLHF	TGTGCCAGCAGTTTAGGGGGCTTTGCACCCCTCCACTTT
TRBD2	TRBV29-1	NA	TRBJ2-3	CSVTPPGLAVALQYF	TGCAGCGTCACTCCCCCGGGACTAGCGGTTGCACTCCAGTATTTT
NA	TRBV18	NA	TRBJ1-2	CASSPSGIYYGYTF	TGTGCCAGCTCACCTTCCGGGATTTACTATGGCTACACCTTC
TRBD2	TRBV6-5	NA	TRBJ2-5	CATSVWGGETQYF	TGTGCCACCTCCGTTTGGGGGGGAGAGACCCAGTACTTC